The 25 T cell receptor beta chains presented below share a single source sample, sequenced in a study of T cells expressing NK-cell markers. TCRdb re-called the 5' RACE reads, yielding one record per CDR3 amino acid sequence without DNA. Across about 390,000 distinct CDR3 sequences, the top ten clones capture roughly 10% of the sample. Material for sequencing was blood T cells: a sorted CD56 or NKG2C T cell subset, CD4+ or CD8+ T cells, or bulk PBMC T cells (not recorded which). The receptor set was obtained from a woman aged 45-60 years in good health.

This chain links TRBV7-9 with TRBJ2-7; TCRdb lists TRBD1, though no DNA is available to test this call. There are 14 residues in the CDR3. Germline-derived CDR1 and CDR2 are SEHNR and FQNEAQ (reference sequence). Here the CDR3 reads CASSPGRVAYEQYF.

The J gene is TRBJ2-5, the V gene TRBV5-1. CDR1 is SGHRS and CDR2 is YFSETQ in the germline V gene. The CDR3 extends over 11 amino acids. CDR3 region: CASSLFGTQYF. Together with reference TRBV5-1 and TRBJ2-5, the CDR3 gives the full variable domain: KAGVTQTPRYLIKTRGQQVTLSCSPISGHRSVSWYQQTPGQGLQFLFEYFSETQRNKGNFPGRFSGRQFSNSRSEMNVSTLELGDSALYLCASSLFGTQYFGPGTRLLVL.

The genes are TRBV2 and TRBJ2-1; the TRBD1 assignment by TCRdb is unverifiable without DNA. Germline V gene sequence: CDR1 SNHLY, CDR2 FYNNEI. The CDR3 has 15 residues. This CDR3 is CASTPRPPSQNEQFF.

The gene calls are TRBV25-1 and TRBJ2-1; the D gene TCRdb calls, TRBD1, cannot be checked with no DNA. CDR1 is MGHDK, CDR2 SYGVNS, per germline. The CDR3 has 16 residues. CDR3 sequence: CASSFSGQRPYNEQFF. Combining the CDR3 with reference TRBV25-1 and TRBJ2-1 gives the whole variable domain EADIYQTPRYLVIGTGKKITLECSQTMGHDKMYWYQQDPGMELHLIHYSYGVNSTEKGDLSSESTVSRIRTEHFPLTLESARPSHTSQYLCASSFSGQRPYNEQFFGPGTRLTVL.

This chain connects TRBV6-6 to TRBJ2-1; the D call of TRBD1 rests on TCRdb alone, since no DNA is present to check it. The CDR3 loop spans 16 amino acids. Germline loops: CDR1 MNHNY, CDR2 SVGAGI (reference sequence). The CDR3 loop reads CASSHTGSEIYNEQFF.

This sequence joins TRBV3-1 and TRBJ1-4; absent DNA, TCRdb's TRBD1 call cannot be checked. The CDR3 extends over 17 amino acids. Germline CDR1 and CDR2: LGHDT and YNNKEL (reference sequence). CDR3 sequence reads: CASSPWDRISTNEKLFF. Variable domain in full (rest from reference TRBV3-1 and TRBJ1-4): DTAVSQTPKYLVTQMGNDKSIKCEQNLGHDTMYWYKQDSKKFLKIMFSYNNKELIINETVPNRFSPKSPDKAHLNLHINSLELGDSAVYFCASSPWDRISTNEKLFFGSGTQLSVL.

The CDR3 here is CASSLIRGGFGNTIYF. V is TRBV11-2 and J is TRBJ1-3. CDR1 and CDR2 from the germline V gene are SGHAT and FQNNGV. This CDR3 spans 16 amino acids.

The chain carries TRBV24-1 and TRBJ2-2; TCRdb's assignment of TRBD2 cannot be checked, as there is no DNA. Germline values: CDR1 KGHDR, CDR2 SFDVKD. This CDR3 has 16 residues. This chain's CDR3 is CATSDPGLEVTGELFF.

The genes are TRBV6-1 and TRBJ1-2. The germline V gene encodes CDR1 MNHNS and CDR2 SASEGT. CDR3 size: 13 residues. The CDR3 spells CASSEERNYGYTF.

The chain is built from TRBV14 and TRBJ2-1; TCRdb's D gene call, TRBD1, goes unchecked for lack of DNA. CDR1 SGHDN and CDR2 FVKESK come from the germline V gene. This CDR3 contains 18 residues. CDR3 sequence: CASSQERGSAFSYNEQFF. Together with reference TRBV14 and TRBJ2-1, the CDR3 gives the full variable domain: EAGVTQFPSHSVIEKGQTVTLRCDPISGHDNLYWYRRVMGKEIKFLLHFVKESKQDESGMPNNRFLAERTGGTYSTLKVQPAELEDSGVYFCASSQERGSAFSYNEQFFGPGTRLTVL.

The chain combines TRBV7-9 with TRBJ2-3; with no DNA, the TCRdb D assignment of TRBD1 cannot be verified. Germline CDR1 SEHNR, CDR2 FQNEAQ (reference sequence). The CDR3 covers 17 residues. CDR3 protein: CASSFYGEQWGTDTQYF.

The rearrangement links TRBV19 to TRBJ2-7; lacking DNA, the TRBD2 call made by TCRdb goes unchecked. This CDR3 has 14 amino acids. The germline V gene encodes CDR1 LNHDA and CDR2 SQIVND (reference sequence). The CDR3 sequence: CASSIRLAGYEQYF.

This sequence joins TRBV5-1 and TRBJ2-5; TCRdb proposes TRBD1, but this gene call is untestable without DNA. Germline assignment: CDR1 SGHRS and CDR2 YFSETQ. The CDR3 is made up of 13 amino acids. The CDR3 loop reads CASSPDRQETQYF.

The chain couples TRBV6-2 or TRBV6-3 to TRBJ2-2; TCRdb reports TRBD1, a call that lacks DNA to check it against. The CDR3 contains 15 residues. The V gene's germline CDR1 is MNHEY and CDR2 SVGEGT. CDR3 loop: CASRAGATLPGELFF.

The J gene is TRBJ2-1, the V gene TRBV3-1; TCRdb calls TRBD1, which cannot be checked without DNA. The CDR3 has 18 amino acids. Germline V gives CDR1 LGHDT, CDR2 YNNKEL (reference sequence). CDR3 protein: CASSLPKQGYVPYNEQFF.

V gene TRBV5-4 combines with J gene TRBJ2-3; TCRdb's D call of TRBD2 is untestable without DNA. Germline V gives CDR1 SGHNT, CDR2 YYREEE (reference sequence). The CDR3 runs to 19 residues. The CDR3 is CASSLGPSGRNRGTDTQYF.

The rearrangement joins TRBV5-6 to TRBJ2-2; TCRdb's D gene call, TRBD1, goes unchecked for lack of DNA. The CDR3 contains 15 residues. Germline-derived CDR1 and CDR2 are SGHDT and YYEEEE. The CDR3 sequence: CASSLSGQGTGELFF.

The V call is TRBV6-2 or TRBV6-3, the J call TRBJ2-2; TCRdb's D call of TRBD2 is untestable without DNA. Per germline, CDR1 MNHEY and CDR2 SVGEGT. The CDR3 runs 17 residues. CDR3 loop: CASRPPRSGRFTGELFF.

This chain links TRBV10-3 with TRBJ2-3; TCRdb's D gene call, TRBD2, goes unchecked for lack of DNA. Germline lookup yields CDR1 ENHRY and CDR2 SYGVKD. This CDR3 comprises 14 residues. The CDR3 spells CAIRDRTSGREQYF.

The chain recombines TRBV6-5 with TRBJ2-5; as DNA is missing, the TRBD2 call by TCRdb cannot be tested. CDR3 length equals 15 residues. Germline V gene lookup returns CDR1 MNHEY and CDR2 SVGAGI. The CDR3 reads CASSPSGSDPETQYF.

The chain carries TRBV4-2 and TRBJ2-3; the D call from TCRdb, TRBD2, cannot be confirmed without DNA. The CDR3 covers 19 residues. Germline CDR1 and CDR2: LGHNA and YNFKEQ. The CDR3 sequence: CASSQPRTSGRRGTDTQYF.

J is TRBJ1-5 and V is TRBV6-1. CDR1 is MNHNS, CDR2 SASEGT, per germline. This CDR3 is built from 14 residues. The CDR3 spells CASSELGYRQPQHF.

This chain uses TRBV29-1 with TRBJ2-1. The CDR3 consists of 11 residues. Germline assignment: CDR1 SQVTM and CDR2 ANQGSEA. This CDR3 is CSVGGGNEQFF.

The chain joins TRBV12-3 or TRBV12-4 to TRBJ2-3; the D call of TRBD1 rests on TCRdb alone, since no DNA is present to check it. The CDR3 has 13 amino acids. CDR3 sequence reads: CASSFGASDTQYF.

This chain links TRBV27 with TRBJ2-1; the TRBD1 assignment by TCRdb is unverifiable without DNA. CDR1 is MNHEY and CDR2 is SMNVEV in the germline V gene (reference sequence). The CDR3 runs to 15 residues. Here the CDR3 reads CASSLGPDSYNEQFF.